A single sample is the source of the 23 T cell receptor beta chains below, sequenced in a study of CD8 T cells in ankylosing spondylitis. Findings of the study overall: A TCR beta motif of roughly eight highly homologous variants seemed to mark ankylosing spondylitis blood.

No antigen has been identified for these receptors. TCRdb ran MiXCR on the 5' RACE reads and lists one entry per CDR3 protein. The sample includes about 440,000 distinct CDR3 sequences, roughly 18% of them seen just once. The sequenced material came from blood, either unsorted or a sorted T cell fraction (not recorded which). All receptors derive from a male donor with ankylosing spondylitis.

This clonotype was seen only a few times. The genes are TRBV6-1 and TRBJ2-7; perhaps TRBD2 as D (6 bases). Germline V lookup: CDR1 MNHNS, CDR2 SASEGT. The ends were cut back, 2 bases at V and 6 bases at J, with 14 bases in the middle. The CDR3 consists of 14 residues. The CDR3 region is CASSERIGRIEQYF. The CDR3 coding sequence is TGTGCCAGCAGTGAAAGAATAGGGAGGATCGAGCAGTACTTC.

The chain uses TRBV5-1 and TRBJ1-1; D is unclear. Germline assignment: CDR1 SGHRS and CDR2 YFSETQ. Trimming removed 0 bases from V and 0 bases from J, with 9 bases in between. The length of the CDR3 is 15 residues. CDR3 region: CASSLAIGLNTEAFF. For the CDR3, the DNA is TGCGCCAGCAGCTTGGCCATCGGCTTGAACACTGAAGCTTTCTTT.

CDR3 DNA: TGTGCCAGCAGTTACCCGACAGGCAGCCAAGAGACCCAGTACTTC. This encodes CASSYPTGSQETQYF. This chain joins TRBV6-5 and TRBJ2-5, with D possibly TRBD1 on 6 matching bases. Germline loops: CDR1 MNHEY, CDR2 SVGAGI. CDR3 length: 15 amino acids. V gave up 2 bases and J gave up 1 base, with 11 bases separating them.

The CDR3 here is CASSIPGFVIYEQYF. The CDR3 coding sequence is TGTGCCAGCAGCATTCCAGGTTTTGTCATTTACGAGCAGTACTTC. This chain joins TRBV6-1 and TRBJ2-7; D is unresolved. The CDR3 loop spans 15 amino acids. The V end lost 6 bases, the J end lost 4 bases, and 19 bases lay between the germline ends. Per germline, CDR1 MNHNS and CDR2 SASEGT.

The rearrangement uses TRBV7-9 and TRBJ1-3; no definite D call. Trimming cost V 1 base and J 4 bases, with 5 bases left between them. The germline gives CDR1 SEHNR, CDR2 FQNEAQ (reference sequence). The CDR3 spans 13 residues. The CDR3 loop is CASSLDLGNTIYF. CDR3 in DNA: TGTGCCAGCAGCTTAGACCTCGGAAACACCATATATTTT. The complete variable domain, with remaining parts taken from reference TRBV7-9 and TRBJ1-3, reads DTGVSQNPRHKITKRGQNVTFRCDPISEHNRLYWYRQTLGQGPEFLTYFQNEAQLEKSRLLSDRFSAERPKGSFSTLEIQRTEQGDSAMYLCASSLDLGNTIYFGEGSWLTVV.

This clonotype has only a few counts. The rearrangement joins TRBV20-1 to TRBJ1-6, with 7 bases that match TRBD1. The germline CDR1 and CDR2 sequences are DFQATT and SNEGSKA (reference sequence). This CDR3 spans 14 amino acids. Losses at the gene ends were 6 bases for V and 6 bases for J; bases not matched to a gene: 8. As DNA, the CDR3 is TGCAGTGCCCCGACGGGACAGCGTAATTCACCCCTCCACTTT. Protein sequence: CSAPTGQRNSPLHF.

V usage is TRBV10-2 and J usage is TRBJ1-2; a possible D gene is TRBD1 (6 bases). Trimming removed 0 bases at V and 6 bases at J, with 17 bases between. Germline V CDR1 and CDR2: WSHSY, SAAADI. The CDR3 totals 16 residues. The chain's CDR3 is CASSESTSWQGNGYTF. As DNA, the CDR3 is TGCGCCAGCAGTGAGTCGACGAGTTGGCAGGGGAATGGCTACACCTTC.

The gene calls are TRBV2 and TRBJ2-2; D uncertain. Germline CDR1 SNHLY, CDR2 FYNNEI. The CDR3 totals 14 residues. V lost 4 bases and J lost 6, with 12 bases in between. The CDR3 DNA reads TGTGCCAGCAGTGTTATAGTCGGCCCCGGGGAGCTGTTTTTT. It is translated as CASSVIVGPGELFF. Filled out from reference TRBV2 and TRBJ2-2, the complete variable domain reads EPEVTQTPSHQVTQMGQEVILRCVPISNHLYFYWYRQILGQKVEFLVSFYNNEISEKSEIFDDQFSVERPDGSNFTLKIRSTKLEDSAMYFCASSVIVGPGELFFGEGSRLTVL.

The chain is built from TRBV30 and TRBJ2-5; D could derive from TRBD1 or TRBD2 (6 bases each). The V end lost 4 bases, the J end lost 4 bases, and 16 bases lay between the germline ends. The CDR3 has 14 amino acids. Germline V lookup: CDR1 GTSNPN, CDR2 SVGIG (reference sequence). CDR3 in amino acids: CAWTRFGGGETQYF. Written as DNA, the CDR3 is TGTGCCTGGACTCGGTTCGGGGGCGGAGAGACCCAGTACTTC.

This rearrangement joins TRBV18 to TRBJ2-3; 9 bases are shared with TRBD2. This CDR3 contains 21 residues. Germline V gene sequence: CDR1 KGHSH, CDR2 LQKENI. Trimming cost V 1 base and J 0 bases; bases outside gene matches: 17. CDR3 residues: CASSPLSFGAGGAYSTDTQYF. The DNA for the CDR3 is TGTGCCAGCTCACCACTTAGTTTTGGAGCGGGGGGCGCCTATAGCACAGATACGCAGTATTTT.

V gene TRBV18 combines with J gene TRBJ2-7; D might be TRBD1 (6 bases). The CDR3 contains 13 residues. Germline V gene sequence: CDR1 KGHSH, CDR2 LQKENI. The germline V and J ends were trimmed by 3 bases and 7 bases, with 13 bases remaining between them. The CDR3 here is CASSPGQSEEQYF. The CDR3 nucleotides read TGTGCCAGCTCACCCGGACAGTCGGAAGAGCAGTACTTC. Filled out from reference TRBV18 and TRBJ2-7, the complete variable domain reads NAGVMQNPRHLVRRRGQEARLRCSPMKGHSHVYWYRQLPEEGLKFMVYLQKENIIDESGMPKERFSAEFPKEGPSILRIQQVVRGDSAAYFCASSPGQSEEQYFGPGTRLTVT.

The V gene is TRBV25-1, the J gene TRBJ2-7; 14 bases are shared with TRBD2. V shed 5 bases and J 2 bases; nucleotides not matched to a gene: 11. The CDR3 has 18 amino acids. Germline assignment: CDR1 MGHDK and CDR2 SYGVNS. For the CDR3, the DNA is TGTGCCAGCAGTCAAACGACTAGCGGGGGGGCCCGGGCCTACGAGCAGTACTTC. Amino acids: CASSQTTSGGARAYEQYF.

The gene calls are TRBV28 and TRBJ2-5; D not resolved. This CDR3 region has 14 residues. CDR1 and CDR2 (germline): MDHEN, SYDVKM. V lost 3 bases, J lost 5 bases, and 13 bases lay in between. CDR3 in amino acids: CASSLATPQETQYF. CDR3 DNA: TGTGCCAGCAGTTTGGCCACCCCTCAGGAGACCCAGTACTTC.

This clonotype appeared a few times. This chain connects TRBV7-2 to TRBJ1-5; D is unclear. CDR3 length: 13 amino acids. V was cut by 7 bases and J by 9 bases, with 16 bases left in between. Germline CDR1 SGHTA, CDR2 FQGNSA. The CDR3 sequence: CASTPPGGSPQHF. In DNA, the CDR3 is TGTGCCAGCACCCCACCCGGCGGTTCGCCCCAGCATTTT.

The chain's CDR3 is CASRRAGGAVRNEQFF. CDR3 nucleotide sequence: TGCGCCAGCAGACGAGCGGGGGGGGCAGTTCGAAATGAGCAGTTCTTC. The gene calls are TRBV5-1 and TRBJ2-1; 10 bases align to TRBD2. The CDR3 loop spans 16 amino acids. V lost 5 bases to trimming and J lost 7 bases; unmatched junction nucleotides: 12. Germline V gene data show CDR1 as SGHRS and CDR2 as YFSETQ.

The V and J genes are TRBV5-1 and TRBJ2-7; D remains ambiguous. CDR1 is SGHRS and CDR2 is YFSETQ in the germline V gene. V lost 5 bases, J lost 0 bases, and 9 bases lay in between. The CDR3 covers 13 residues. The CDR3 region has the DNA TGCGCCAGCAGAGTCCTATACTCCTACGAGCAGTACTTC. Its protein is CASRVLYSYEQYF.

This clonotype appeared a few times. The CDR3 region is CSVEPLRGNEQFF. The CDR3 DNA is TGCAGCGTTGAACCACTTAGGGGCAATGAGCAGTTCTTC. J is TRBJ2-1 and V is TRBV29-1, with D perhaps matching TRBD1 (5 bases). The CDR3 runs 13 residues. CDR1 SQVTM and CDR2 ANQGSEA come from the germline V gene. V dropped 2 bases and J dropped 6 bases, with 11 bases sitting between them.

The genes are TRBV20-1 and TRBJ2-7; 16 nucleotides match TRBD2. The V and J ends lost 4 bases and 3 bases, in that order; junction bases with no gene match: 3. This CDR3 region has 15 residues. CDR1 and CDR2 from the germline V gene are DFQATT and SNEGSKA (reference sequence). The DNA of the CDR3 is TGCAGTGCTATGGGACTAGCGGGAGGGATCTACGAGCAGTACTTC. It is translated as CSAMGLAGGIYEQYF.

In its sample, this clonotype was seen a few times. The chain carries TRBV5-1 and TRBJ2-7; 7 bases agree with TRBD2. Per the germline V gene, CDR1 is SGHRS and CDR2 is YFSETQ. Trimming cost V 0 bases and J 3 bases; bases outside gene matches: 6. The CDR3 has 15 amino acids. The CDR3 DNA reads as TGCGCCAGCAGCTTGGGGGCAGGGACTATCTACGAGCAGTACTTC. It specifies CASSLGAGTIYEQYF. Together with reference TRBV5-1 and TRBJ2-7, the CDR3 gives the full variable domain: KAGVTQTPRYLIKTRGQQVTLSCSPISGHRSVSWYQQTPGQGLQFLFEYFSETQRNKGNFPGRFSGRQFSNSRSEMNVSTLELGDSALYLCASSLGAGTIYEQYFGPGTRLTVT.

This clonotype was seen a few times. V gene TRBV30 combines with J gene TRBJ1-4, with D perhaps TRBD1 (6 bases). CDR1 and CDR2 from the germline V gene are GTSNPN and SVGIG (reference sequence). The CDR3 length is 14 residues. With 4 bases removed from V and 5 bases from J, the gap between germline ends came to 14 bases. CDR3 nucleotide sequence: TGTGCCTGGACCCGGACAGCAGGAAATGAAAAACTGTTTTTT. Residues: CAWTRTAGNEKLFF.

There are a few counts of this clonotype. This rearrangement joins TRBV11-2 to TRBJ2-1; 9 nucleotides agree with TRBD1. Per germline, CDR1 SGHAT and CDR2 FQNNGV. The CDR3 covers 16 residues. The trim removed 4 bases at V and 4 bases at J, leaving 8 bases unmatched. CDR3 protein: CASSYLYRGLYNEQFF. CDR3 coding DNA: TGTGCCAGCAGCTATCTGTACAGGGGGCTATACAATGAGCAGTTCTTC.

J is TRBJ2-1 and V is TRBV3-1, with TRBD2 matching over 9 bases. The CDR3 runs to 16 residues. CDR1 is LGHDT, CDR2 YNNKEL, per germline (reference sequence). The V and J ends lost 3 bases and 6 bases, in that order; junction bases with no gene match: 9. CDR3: CASSHGGGRAFNEQFF. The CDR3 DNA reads TGTGCCAGCAGCCATGGGGGCGGGAGGGCCTTCAATGAGCAGTTCTTC.

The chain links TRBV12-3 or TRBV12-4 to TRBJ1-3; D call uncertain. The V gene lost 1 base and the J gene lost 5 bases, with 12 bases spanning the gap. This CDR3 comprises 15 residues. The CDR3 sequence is CASSLGQPPRNTIYF. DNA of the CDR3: TGTGCCAGCAGTTTAGGGCAGCCTCCGAGAAACACCATATATTTT.